These 13 T cell receptor beta chains share one sample of origin, sequenced in a study of OX40 agonist ivuxolimab in advanced cancers. Some clones are missing from TCRdb's copy, which holds only in-frame ones; the method was immunoSEQ multiplex PCR. The sample consists of roughly 63,000 clones, roughly 86% of them appearing once. Sequenced here: CD4+ or CD8+ T cells sorted from blood, sampled in a trial of the OX40 agonist ivuxolimab. These receptor sequences come from an adult with an advanced solid tumor such as melanoma, head and neck, liver or kidney cancer.

V gene TRBV13 combines with J gene TRBJ1-2; 11 nucleotides match TRBD1. The V gene's germline CDR1 is PRHDT and CDR2 FYEKMQ (reference sequence). The CDR3 extends over 16 amino acids. V shed 5 bases, J shed 1 base, and the junction held 6 bases outside the gene matches. CDR3 sequence (DNA): TGTGCCAGCAGCCGCGGGACAGGGGGTGTTAACTATGGCTACACCTTC. It encodes CASSRGTGGVNYGYTF. Using reference TRBV13 and TRBJ1-2 for the parts outside the CDR3, the full variable domain is AAGVIQSPRHLIKEKRETATLKCYPIPRHDTVYWYQQGPGQDPQFLISFYEKMQSDKGSIPDRFSAQQFSDYHSELNMSSLELGDSALYFCASSRGTGGVNYGYTFGSGTRLTVV.

The chain couples TRBV5-1 to TRBJ1-2; D call uncertain. The CDR3 covers 14 residues. The ends were cut back, 4 bases at V and 4 bases at J, with 14 bases in the middle. The germline V gene encodes CDR1 SGHRS and CDR2 YFSETQ. The CDR3 loop is CASSPMAGPYGYTF. The CDR3 DNA reads as TGCGCCAGCAGCCCCATGGCCGGGCCCTATGGCTACACCTTC.

The rearrangement links TRBV29-1 to TRBJ2-3; D is unclear. The V gene lost 4 bases and the J gene lost 9 bases, with 8 bases spanning the gap. CDR1 and CDR2 (germline): SQVTM, ANQGSEA. The CDR3 is 10 residues long. Here the CDR3 reads CSVGIPTQYF. As DNA, the CDR3 is TGCAGCGTTGGTATACCCACGCAGTATTTT.

The chain is built from TRBV5-4 and TRBJ2-7; TRBD2 agrees at 11 bases. Germline assignment: CDR1 SGHNT and CDR2 YYREEE (reference sequence). The CDR3 has 15 amino acids. V gave up 4 bases and J gave up 3 bases; unmatched junction bases: 6. The CDR3 reads CASSKTSGGNYEQYF. The CDR3 DNA is TGTGCCAGCAGCAAAACTAGCGGGGGAAACTACGAGCAGTACTTC.

This chain connects TRBV7-3 to TRBJ2-2; TRBD1 aligns across 11 bases. V trimming: 5 bases; J trimming: 6 bases; junction bases outside the gene matches: 5. CDR3 size: 15 residues. The germline CDR1 and CDR2 sequences are SGHTA and FQGTGA. The CDR3, as DNA: TGTGCCAGCAGCATCGGGACAGGGGGGTCCGGGGAGCTGTTTTTT. Translated, it gives CASSIGTGGSGELFF.

The chain uses TRBV11-2 and TRBJ2-3, with 7 nucleotides matching TRBD2. This CDR3 region has 15 residues. Trimming took 2 bases from V and 6 from J; bases not matched to a gene: 8. Germline loops: CDR1 SGHAT, CDR2 FQNNGV. CDR3 sequence: CASSLSGATGDTQYF. CDR3 in DNA: TGTGCCAGCAGCTTAAGCGGGGCCACCGGGGATACGCAGTATTTT. Variable domain in full (rest from reference TRBV11-2 and TRBJ2-3): EAGVAQSPRYKIIEKRQSVAFWCNPISGHATLYWYQQILGQGPKLLIQFQNNGVVDDSQLPKDRFSAERLKGVDSTLKIQPAKLEDSAVYLCASSLSGATGDTQYFGPGTRLTVL.

The chain joins TRBV27 to TRBJ2-3, with a weak D call TRBD2 (6 bases). The CDR3 runs to 17 residues. Deletions cut 1 base from V and 3 bases from J, with 17 bases between. The germline V gene has CDR1 MNHEY and CDR2 SMNVEV (reference sequence). CDR3 residues: CASSLFLGRGITDTQYF. CDR3 coding DNA: TGTGCCAGCAGTTTATTCCTAGGGCGGGGTATTACAGATACGCAGTATTTT.

The genes are TRBV14 and TRBJ2-5; D remains ambiguous. Germline values: CDR1 SGHDN, CDR2 FVKESK. This CDR3 is 12 amino acids long. V was trimmed by 3 bases and J by 3 bases, leaving 5 bases between them. The CDR3 sequence: CASSHPKETQYF. In DNA, the CDR3 is TGTGCCAGCAGCCACCCCAAAGAGACCCAGTACTTC.

The chain couples TRBV5-1 to TRBJ1-1; a possible D gene is TRBD1 (5 bases). Trimming removed 4 bases at V and 2 bases at J, with 9 bases between. The CDR3 runs to 13 residues. Germline V gene data show CDR1 as SGHRS and CDR2 as YFSETQ. CDR3 DNA sequence: TGCGCCAGCAGCATCGACAGCAACACTGAAGCTTTCTTT. Its translation is CASSIDSNTEAFF.

As for this clone: Germline is not matched at one junction end, which may reflect a read error. The chain couples TRBV5-1 to TRBJ2-7; TRBD1 aligns across 7 bases. CDR1 is SGHRS and CDR2 is YFSETQ in the germline V gene. The CDR3 has 14 residues. The CDR3 loop is CASTGTDLPYEQYF. The CDR3 region has the DNA TGCGCGAGCACGGGGACAGACCTCCCCTACGAGCAGTACTTC.

The chain carries TRBV5-5 and TRBJ1-4, with no clear D. Between the trimmed V and J ends, which lost 1 base and 4 bases, there was a span of 5 bases. The length of the CDR3 is 13 residues. CDR1 is SGHKS and CDR2 is YYEKEE in the germline V gene (reference sequence). The CDR3 bases are TGTGCCAGCAGCTTGAGCTTTAATGAAAAACTGTTTTTT. Translated, it gives CASSLSFNEKLFF. The complete variable domain, with remaining parts taken from reference TRBV5-5 and TRBJ1-4, reads DAGVTQSPTHLIKTRGQQVTLRCSPISGHKSVSWYQQVLGQGPQFIFQYYEKEERGRGNFPDRFSARQFPNYSSELNVNALLLGDSALYLCASSLSFNEKLFFGSGTQLSVL.

This rearrangement joins TRBV11-2 to TRBJ2-5; TRBD1 aligns across 8 bases. Germline assignment: CDR1 SGHAT and CDR2 FQNNGV. This CDR3 comprises 16 residues. The ends lost 2 bases at V and 4 bases at J; junction bases unmatched: 9. Written as DNA, the CDR3 is TGTGCCAGCAGCTTATTCCTGTCACAGGGGGGAGAGACCCAGTACTTC. Amino acid sequence: CASSLFLSQGGETQYF.

The chain links TRBV5-4 to TRBJ2-2; no firm D call. V was cut by 0 bases and J by 3 bases, with 9 bases left in between. The CDR3 is made up of 15 amino acids. Germline assignment: CDR1 SGHNT and CDR2 YYREEE (reference sequence). This CDR3 is CASSLDLTYTGELFF. DNA for the CDR3: TGTGCCAGCAGCTTGGATCTAACTTACACCGGGGAGCTGTTTTTT.